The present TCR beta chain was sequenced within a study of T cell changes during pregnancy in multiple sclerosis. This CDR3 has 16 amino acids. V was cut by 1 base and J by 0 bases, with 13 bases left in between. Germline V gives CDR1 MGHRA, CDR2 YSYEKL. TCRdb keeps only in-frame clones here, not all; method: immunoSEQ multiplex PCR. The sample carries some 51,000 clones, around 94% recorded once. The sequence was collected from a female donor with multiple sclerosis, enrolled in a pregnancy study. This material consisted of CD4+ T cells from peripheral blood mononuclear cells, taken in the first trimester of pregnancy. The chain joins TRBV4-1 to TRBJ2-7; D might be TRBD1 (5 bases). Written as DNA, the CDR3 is TGCGCCAGCAGCCAAGTGGAAACAGGCGACTCCTACGAGCAGTACTTC. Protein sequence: CASSQVETGDSYEQYF.